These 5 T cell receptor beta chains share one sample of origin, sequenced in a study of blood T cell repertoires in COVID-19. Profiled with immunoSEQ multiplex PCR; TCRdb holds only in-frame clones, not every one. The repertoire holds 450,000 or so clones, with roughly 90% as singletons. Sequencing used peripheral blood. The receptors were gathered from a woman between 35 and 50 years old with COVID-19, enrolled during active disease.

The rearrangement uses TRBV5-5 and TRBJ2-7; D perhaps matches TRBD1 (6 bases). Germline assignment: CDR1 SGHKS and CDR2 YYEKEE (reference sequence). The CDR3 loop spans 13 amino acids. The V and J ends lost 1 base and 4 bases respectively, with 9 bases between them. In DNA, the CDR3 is TGTGCCAGCAGCTTGAGGGGGATGTACGAGCAGTACTTC. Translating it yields CASSLRGMYEQYF.

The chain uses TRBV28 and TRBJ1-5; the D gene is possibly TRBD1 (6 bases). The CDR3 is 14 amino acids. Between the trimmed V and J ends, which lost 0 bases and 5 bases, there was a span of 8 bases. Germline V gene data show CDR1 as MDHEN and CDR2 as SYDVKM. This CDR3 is CASSLWGAHQPQHF. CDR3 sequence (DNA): TGTGCCAGCAGTTTATGGGGGGCGCATCAGCCCCAGCATTTT.

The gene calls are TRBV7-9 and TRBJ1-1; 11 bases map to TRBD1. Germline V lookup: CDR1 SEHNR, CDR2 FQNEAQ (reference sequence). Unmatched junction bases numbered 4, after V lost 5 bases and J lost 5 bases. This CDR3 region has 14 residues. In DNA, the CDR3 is TGTGCCAGCAGCCACCGGGACAGGGGGACTGAAGCTTTCTTT. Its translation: CASSHRDRGTEAFF.

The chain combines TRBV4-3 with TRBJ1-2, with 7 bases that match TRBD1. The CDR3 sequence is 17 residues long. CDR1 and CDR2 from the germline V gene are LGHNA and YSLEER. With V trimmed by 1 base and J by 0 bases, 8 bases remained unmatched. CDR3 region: CASSQASQGNPNYGYTF. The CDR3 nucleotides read TGCGCCAGCAGCCAAGCCTCACAGGGGAATCCTAACTATGGCTACACCTTC.

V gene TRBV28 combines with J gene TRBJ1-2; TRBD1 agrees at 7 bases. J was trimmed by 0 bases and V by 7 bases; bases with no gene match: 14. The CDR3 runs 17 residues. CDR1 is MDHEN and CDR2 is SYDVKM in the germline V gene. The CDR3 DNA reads TGTGCCAGCACCCTACGGGGACAGAGACGACCTAACTATGGCTACACCTTC. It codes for CASTLRGQRRPNYGYTF.